One T cell receptor (beta chain) is described in this entry. As yet, its antigen is unknown. V was shortened by 4 bases and J by 5 bases, with 16 bases between the two germline ends. CDR3 length: 15 amino acids. The germline gives CDR1 SGHRS, CDR2 YFSETQ. The PCR was carried out with 60 Vbeta primers and 13 Jbeta primers. Clones were sequenced by immunoSEQ multiplex PCR, and TCRdb holds only the in-frame ones, with some missing. The sample records under 150,000 clones, about 9.1% being singletons. This specimen belongs to a study of cytomegalovirus exposure and HLA in healthy donors. Study-wide results and limits: In a later analysis, donors in an Asian-associated ancestry cluster reportedly had fewer N-insertions in productive TCRs than the cohort mean.

Material for sequencing was PBMCs. The chain combines TRBV5-1 with TRBJ1-5, with a tentative D call TRBD1 (5 bases). The sequence derives from a woman between 35 and 50 years old in good health and CMV-seropositive. The CDR3, as DNA: TGCGCCAGCAGCCCGGGGGACGGTGGAGATCAGCCCCAGCATTTT. Its translation: CASSPGDGGDQPQHF.